This T cell receptor beta chain was captured by sequencing in a study of regulatory T cells in long-lasting Graves disease. Study-level background: Graves' patients, newly diagnosed, had taken antithyroid drugs under 3 months.

CDR3-region Arm-PCR and iRepertoire HTBI primers produced the TCR beta libraries. In TCRdb, the multiplex PCR reads were re-called with MiXCR into one record per CDR3 protein. Altogether 400,000 to 500,000 distinct CDR3 sequences are present, about 15% being singletons, with the ten largest covering about a sixth. There are a few counts of this clonotype. A much larger clone sits a single nucleotide away, making a read error possible. Germline lookup yields CDR1 SNHLY and CDR2 FYNNEI. CDR3 length: 12 residues. Trimming pared 7 bases from V and 3 bases from J, leaving 10 bases between. Documented time point: newly diagnosed GD, antithyroid drugs for less than 3 months. The TCR library used RNA extracted from PBMCs. The sample also formed part of further work on T cells in Graves' hyperthyroidism and ophthalmopathy. As that study records: When the TCR CDR3 underwent first-round RT-PCR, the HTBI primer set was used. Through a model of 13 V-J features, ophthalmopathy was separated from stable hyperthyroidism.

The J gene is TRBJ2-7, the V gene TRBV2; either TRBD1 or TRBD2 may supply D (6 bases each). This TCR derives from a woman in her 30s with Graves disease. This specimen was peripheral blood mononuclear cells (PBMCs), taken at new diagnosis, from a patient treated with antithyroid drugs. The CDR3 loop is CASIKGGYEQYF. The CDR3 nucleotides are TGTGCCAGCATTAAGGGGGGCTACGAGCAGTACTTC. Based on the CDR3 plus reference TRBV2 and TRBJ2-7, the full variable domain is EPEVTQTPSHQVTQMGQEVILRCVPISNHLYFYWYRQILGQKVEFLVSFYNNEISEKSEIFDDQFSVERPDGSNFTLKIRSTKLEDSAMYFCASIKGGYEQYFGPGTRLTVT.